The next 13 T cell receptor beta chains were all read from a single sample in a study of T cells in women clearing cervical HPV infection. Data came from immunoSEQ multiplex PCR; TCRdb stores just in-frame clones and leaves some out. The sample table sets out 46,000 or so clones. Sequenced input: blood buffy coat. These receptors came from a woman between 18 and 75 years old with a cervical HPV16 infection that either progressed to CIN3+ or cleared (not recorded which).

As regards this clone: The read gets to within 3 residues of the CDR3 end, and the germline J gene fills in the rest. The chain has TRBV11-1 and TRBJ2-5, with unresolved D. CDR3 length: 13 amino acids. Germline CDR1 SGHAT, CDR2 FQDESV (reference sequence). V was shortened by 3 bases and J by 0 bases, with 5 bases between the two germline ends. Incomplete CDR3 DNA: TGTGCCAGCAGCTTTCAGGACCAAGAGACC. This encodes CASSFQDQET. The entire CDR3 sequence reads CASSFQDQETQYF. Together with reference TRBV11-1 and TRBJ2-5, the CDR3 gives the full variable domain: EAEVAQSPRYKITEKSQAVAFWCDPISGHATLYWYRQILGQGPELLVQFQDESVVDDSQLPKDRFSAERLKGVDSTLKIQPAELGDSAMYLCASSFQDQETQYFGPGTRLLVL.

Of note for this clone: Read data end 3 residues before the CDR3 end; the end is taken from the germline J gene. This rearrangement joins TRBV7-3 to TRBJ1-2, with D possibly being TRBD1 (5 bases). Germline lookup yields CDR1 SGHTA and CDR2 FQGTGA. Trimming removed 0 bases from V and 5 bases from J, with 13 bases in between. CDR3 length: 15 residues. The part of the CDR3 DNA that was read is TGTGCCAGCAGCTTAACGCAGAACAGGAAATATGGC. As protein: CASSLTQNRKYG. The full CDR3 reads CASSLTQNRKYGYTF. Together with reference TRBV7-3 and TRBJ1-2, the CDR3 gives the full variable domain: GAGVSQTPSNKVTEKGKYVELRCDPISGHTALYWYRQSLGQGPEFLIYFQGTGAADDSGLPNDRFFAVRPEGSVSTLKIQRTERGDSAVYLCASSLTQNRKYGYTFGSGTRLTVV.

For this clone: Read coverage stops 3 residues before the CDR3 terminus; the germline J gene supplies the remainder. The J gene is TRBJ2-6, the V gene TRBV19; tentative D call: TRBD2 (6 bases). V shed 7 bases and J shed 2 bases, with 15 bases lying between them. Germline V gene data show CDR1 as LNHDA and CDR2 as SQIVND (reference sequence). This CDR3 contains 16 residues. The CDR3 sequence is CASTNGGRTGANVLTF. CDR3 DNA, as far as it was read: TGTGCCAGTACCAATGGGGGGAGAACTGGGGCCAACGTC.

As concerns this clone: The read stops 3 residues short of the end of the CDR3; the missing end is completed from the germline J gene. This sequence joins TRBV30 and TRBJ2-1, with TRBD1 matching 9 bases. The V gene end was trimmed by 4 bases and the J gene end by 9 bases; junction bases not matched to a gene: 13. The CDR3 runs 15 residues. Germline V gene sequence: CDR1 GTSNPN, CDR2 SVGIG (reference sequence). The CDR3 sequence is CAWTSPGTGLGEQFF. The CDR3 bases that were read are TGTGCCTGGACTTCGCCCGGGACAGGGTTGGGTGAG.

This CDR3 is CAISGGGLAGADEETQYF. The CDR3 DNA, read in part, is TGTGCCATCAGTGGGGGGGGACTAGCGGGAGCGGACGAAGAGACC. This chain joins TRBV10-3 and TRBJ2-5, with 14 nucleotides matching TRBD2. The CDR3 end lies 3 residues beyond the end of the read and is filled in from the germline J gene. This CDR3 is built from 18 residues. Trimming took 4 bases from V and 3 from J; bases not matched to a gene: 10. Germline values: CDR1 ENHRY, CDR2 SYGVKD.

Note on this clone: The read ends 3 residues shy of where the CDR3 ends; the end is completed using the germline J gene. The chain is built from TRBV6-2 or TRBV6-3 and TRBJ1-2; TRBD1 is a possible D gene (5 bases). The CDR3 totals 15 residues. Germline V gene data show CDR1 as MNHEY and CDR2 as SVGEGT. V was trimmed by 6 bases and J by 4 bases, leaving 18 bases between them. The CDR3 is CASRPRDSPGYGYTF. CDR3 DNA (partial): TGTGCCAGCAGACCCCGAGACAGCCCGGGCTATGGC.

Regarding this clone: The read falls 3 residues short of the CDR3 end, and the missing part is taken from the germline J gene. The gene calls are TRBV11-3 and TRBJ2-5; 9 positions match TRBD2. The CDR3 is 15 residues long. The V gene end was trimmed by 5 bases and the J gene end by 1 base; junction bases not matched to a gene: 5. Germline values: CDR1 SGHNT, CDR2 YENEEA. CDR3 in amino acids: CASSRGTSPQETQYF. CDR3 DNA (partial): TGTGCCAGCAGCCGCGGGACTAGCCCCCAAGAGACC.

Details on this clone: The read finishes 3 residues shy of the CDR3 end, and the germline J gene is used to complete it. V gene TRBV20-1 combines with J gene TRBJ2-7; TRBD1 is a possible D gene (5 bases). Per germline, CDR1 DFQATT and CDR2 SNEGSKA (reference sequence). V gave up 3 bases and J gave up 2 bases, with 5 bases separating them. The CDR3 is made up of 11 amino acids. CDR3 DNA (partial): TGCAGTGCTAGGGGGCCCTACGAG. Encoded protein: CSARGPYE. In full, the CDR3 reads CSARGPYEQYF.

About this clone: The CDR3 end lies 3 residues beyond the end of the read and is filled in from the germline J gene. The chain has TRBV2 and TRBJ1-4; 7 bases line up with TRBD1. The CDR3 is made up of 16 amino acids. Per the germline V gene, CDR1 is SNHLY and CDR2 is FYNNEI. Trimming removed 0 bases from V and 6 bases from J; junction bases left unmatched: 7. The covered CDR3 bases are TGTGCCAGCAGTGAAGCAGGGGGCAGCCCTGATGAAAAA. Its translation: CASSEAGGSPDEK. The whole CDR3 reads CASSEAGGSPDEKLFF.

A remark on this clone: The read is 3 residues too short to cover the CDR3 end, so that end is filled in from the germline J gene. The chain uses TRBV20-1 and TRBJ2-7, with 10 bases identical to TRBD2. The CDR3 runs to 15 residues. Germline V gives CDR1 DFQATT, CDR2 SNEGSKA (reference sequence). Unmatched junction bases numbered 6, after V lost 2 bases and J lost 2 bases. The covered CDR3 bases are TGCAGTGCTAGAAGAAAGCGGGGGGGAGCCTACGAG. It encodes CSARRKRGGAYE. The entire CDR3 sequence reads CSARRKRGGAYEQYF.

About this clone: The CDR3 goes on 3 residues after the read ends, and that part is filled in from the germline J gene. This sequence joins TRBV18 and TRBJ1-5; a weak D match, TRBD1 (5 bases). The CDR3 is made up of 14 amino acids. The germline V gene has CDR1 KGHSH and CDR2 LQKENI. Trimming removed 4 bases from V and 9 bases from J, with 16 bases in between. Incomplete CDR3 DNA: TGTGCCAGCTCACAAGCCTCGGGGGGTGCGCCC. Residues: CASSQASGGAP. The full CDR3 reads CASSQASGGAPQHF.

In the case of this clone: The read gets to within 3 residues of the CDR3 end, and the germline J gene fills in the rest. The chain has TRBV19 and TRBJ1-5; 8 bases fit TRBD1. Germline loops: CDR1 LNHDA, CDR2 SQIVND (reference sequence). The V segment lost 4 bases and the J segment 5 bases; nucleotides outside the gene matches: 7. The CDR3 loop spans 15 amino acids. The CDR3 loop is CASSTFGQGDQPQHF. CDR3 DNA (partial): TGTGCCAGTAGTACTTTTGGACAGGGAGATCAGCCC.

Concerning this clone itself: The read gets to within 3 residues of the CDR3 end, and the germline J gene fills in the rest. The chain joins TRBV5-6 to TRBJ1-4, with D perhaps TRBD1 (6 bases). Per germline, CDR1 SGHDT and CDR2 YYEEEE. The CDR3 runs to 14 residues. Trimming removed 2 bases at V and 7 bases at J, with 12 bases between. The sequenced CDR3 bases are TGTGCCAGCAGCTTACAGGGTGGGGGTGAAAAA. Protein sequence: CASSLQGGGEK. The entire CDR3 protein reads CASSLQGGGEKLFF. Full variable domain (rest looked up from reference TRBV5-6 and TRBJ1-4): DAGVTQSPTHLIKTRGQQVTLRCSPKSGHDTVSWYQQALGQGPQFIFQYYEEEERQRGNFPDRFSGHQFPNYSSELNVNALLLGDSALYLCASSLQGGGEKLFFGSGTQLSVL.